This TCR beta chain was profiled in a study of T cells in Graves' hyperthyroidism and ophthalmopathy. Participants, patients aged 18 to 65, had newly diagnosed hyperthyroidism with a duration under 2 months. The diagnoses drew upon clinical symptoms, serum thyroxine and TRAb, thyroid ultrasound and orbital computed tomography. It was RNA transcripts that yielded the amplified TCR beta CDR3 regions. During a first-round RT-PCR of the TCR CDR3, the HTBI primer set was used. MiXCR, applied by TCRdb to the multiplex PCR reads, yields one record per CDR3 protein. Among around 800,000 distinct CDR3 sequences listed, about 38% were seen once. Germline lookup yields CDR1 SGHRS and CDR2 YFSETQ. The CDR3 has 13 amino acids. Regarding the study as a whole: Blood shared most expanded thyroid clonotypes above 0.001. Ophthalmopathy prediction by the model preceded onset by a median about 6.3 months.

In the case of this clonotype: The antigen is not known. Germline and junction disagree at one end, which may indicate a read error.

The TCR sequence derives from a man between 18 and 29 years old with Graves' hyperthyroidism. The chain combines TRBV5-1 with TRBJ1-1; tentatively, D is TRBD1 (6 bases). The specimen was blood. The DNA for the CDR3 is TGCGCCAGCGGCTTGTATACAGGGCATGAAGCTTTCTTT. This encodes CASGLYTGHEAFF.